Each of the 21 T cell receptor beta chains below was sequenced from the same sample in a study of shared clonotypes between healthy human individuals. Libraries were prepared by immunoSEQ multiplex PCR; TCRdb keeps only in-frame clonotypes and omits some of them. Of around 320,000 clones in the sample, around 90% were seen once. Sequenced: memory CD8+ T cells sorted from blood. Regarding subset: CD45RO+ cells pooled with CCR7-negative TemRA cells. These receptors were taken from a man aged 18 to 29 in good health.

CDR3 bases: TGTGCCAGCAGTGAACCTGGGTGGGGGGAGACCCAGTACTTC. Translated, it gives CASSEPGWGETQYF. The rearrangement links TRBV2 to TRBJ2-5, with D possibly being TRBD1 or TRBD2 (5 bases each). CDR1 SNHLY and CDR2 FYNNEI come from the germline V gene. There are 14 residues in the CDR3. Deletions cut 2 bases from V and 5 bases from J, with 12 bases between. Full variable domain (rest looked up from reference TRBV2 and TRBJ2-5): EPEVTQTPSHQVTQMGQEVILRCVPISNHLYFYWYRQILGQKVEFLVSFYNNEISEKSEIFDDQFSVERPDGSNFTLKIRSTKLEDSAMYFCASSEPGWGETQYFGPGTRLLVL.

Note on this clone: The junction shows a germline mismatch at one end, possibly a read error. The chain joins TRBV19 to TRBJ2-7; possibly TRBD1 or TRBD2 for D (6 bases each). CDR1 LNHDA and CDR2 SQIVND come from the germline V gene (reference sequence). The CDR3 runs 16 residues. The CDR3 here is CASSLWPSEGGYEQYF. DNA for the CDR3: TGTGCTAGTAGTTTGTGGCCTAGCGAAGGGGGCTACGAGCAGTACTTC.

The V call is TRBV4-1, the J call TRBJ2-3; 8 bases agree with TRBD2. Germline values: CDR1 MGHRA, CDR2 YSYEKL. The CDR3 totals 15 residues. The junction had 6 bases not matched to a gene; V was cut back by 4 bases and J by 3 bases. CDR3 sequence (DNA): TGCGCCAGCAGCCGAGAGGGCGGGGGGACAGATACGCAGTATTTT. Its translation is CASSREGGGTDTQYF.

The rearrangement joins TRBV5-1 to TRBJ2-7; D assignment may be TRBD1 or TRBD2 (5 bases each). The length of the CDR3 is 17 residues. Per the germline V gene, CDR1 is SGHRS and CDR2 is YFSETQ. Trimming pared 4 bases from V and 0 bases from J, leaving 20 bases between. Here the CDR3 DNA reads TGCGCCAGCAGCGTCCCCCCCGGGACGGGAAGCTCCTACGAGCAGTACTTC. Its protein product is CASSVPPGTGSSYEQYF.

The chain employs TRBV6-5 and TRBJ2-7; D possibly matches TRBD1 or TRBD2 (6 bases each). This CDR3 spans 15 amino acids. Per germline, CDR1 MNHEY and CDR2 SVGAGI. The V end lost 0 bases, the J end lost 3 bases, and 12 bases lay between the germline ends. In nucleotides, the CDR3 is TGTGCCAGCAGTTACTCGGATGGAGGGGGCTACGAGCAGTACTTC. Residues: CASSYSDGGGYEQYF.

The J gene is TRBJ2-7, the V gene TRBV11-2, with D perhaps assigned TRBD1 or TRBD2 (5 bases each). This CDR3 spans 18 amino acids. V lost 5 bases and J 5 bases, leaving 28 bases between the germline ends. The germline V gene has CDR1 SGHAT and CDR2 FQNNGV. CDR3 loop: CASSPGRVLEVSRDEQYF. In DNA, the CDR3 is TGTGCCAGCAGCCCGGGGCGCGTCCTTGAGGTATCTCGTGACGAGCAGTACTTC. Full variable domain (missing parts from reference TRBV11-2 and TRBJ2-7): EAGVAQSPRYKIIEKRQSVAFWCNPISGHATLYWYQQILGQGPKLLIQFQNNGVVDDSQLPKDRFSAERLKGVDSTLKIQPAKLEDSAVYLCASSPGRVLEVSRDEQYFGPGTRLTVT.

This chain connects TRBV4-1 to TRBJ2-7, with 10 bases that match TRBD1. CDR1 is MGHRA and CDR2 is YSYEKL in the germline V gene. CDR3 length: 14 amino acids. V was clipped by 4 bases and J by 5 bases; unmatched bases: 5. The CDR3 bases are TGCGCCAGCAGCCCGGGACAGGGGAGGAACGAGCAGTACTTC. This sequence encodes CASSPGQGRNEQYF.

V gene TRBV4-1 combines with J gene TRBJ2-7; TRBD1 matches at 10 bases. The CDR3 totals 18 residues. Germline values: CDR1 MGHRA, CDR2 YSYEKL. V dropped 0 bases and J dropped 0; count of bases not matched to a gene: 8. DNA for the CDR3: TGCGCCAGCAGCCAAGACCCCGGACAGGGGGGGTTCTCCTACGAGCAGTACTTC. Translating it yields CASSQDPGQGGFSYEQYF.

The V and J genes are TRBV4-1 and TRBJ2-7, with D perhaps TRBD1 (5 bases). The CDR3 totals 16 residues. Per germline, CDR1 MGHRA and CDR2 YSYEKL. The V end lost 1 base, the J end lost 0 bases, and 13 bases lay between the germline ends. This CDR3 is CASSQALTVDSYEQYF. The CDR3 nucleotides read TGCGCCAGCAGCCAAGCGTTGACAGTCGACTCCTACGAGCAGTACTTC.

This chain links TRBV28 with TRBJ1-3; tentative D call: TRBD1 (6 bases). Germline-derived CDR1 and CDR2 are MDHEN and SYDVKM. V lost 2 bases and J lost 0, with 11 bases in between. This CDR3 spans 16 amino acids. This CDR3 reads CASSLRTQGSGNTIYF. The CDR3 DNA is TGTGCCAGCAGTTTAAGGACACAGGGCTCTGGAAACACCATATATTTT.

V gene TRBV28 combines with J gene TRBJ2-1; 9 nucleotides align to TRBD2. V dropped 8 bases and J dropped 5; count of bases not matched to a gene: 10. The CDR3 totals 15 residues. Germline CDR1 and CDR2: MDHEN and SYDVKM. The CDR3 protein is CASGGIAGADNEQFF. The CDR3 DNA follows: TGTGCCAGCGGAGGTATAGCGGGGGCCGACAATGAGCAGTTCTTC.

This clone has more than one count but fewer than ten. Other DNA variants within this sample encode the same CDR3. The chain couples TRBV20-1 to TRBJ2-7; D not certain. The length of the CDR3 is 10 residues. Per the germline V gene, CDR1 is DFQATT and CDR2 is SNEGSKA (reference sequence). The V gene lost 3 bases and the J gene lost 3 bases, with 3 bases spanning the gap. This CDR3 is CSASRYEQYF. For the CDR3, the DNA is TGCAGTGCTAGCCGCTACGAGCAGTACTTC.

The J gene is TRBJ1-2, the V gene TRBV6-5; possible D gene TRBD1, 6 bases. The CDR3 is 15 residues long. Germline loops: CDR1 MNHEY, CDR2 SVGAGI. V was pared by 0 bases and J by 4 bases, with 12 bases between. CDR3 in DNA: TGTGCCAGCAGTTACTCACCAGGGGAGGCCTATGGCTACACCTTC. Its protein is CASSYSPGEAYGYTF.

On this clone: The sample carries other DNA sequences with the same CDR3. J is TRBJ2-1 and V is TRBV27; D is perhaps TRBD2 (6 bases). The germline V gene encodes CDR1 MNHEY and CDR2 SMNVEV (reference sequence). V dropped 3 bases and J dropped 1 base, with 7 bases sitting between them. This CDR3 spans 14 amino acids. CDR3 region: CASSLGGSYNEQFF. For the CDR3, the DNA is TGTGCCAGCAGTTTGGGGGGTTCCTACAATGAGCAGTTCTTC.

The rearrangement joins TRBV11-2 to TRBJ2-3, with TRBD2 matching 9 bases. Germline assignment: CDR1 SGHAT and CDR2 FQNNGV. The CDR3 consists of 15 residues. The V segment lost 4 bases and the J segment 11 bases; nucleotides outside the gene matches: 13. CDR3 region: CASSYGLAGLNRQYF. The CDR3 DNA sequence: TGTGCCAGCAGCTACGGCCTAGCGGGGTTAAATAGGCAGTATTTT.

Concerning this clone itself: At the DNA level, this CDR3 is encoded by other sequences in the same sample as well. The chain joins TRBV6-5 to TRBJ1-1, with TRBD1 identical over 7 bases. Germline lookup yields CDR1 MNHEY and CDR2 SVGAGI. This CDR3 has 13 amino acids. Trimming took 4 bases from V and 1 from J; bases not matched to a gene: 0. CDR3 residues: CASSWTGNTEAFF. The CDR3 nucleotides are TGTGCCAGCAGTTGGACAGGGAACACTGAAGCTTTCTTT.

The chain joins TRBV23-1 to TRBJ2-6; the D call may be TRBD1 or TRBD2 (5 bases each). TRBV23-1 is an ORF; its function is uncertain. Trimming pared 2 bases from V and 0 bases from J, leaving 17 bases between. This CDR3 is 19 amino acids long. CDR3 bases: TGCGCCAGCAGTCAACCTATGGGGACGGGGAGCTCTGGGGCCAACGTCCTGACTTTC. Translating it yields CASSQPMGTGSSGANVLTF.

This chain links TRBV25-1 with TRBJ2-1; 13 bases agree with TRBD2. Germline values: CDR1 MGHDK, CDR2 SYGVNS. This CDR3 spans 15 amino acids. Unmatched junction bases numbered 3, after V lost 6 bases and J lost 4 bases. The CDR3 bases are TGTGCCAGCAGCGTGACTAGCGGGAGGTACAATGAGCAGTTCTTC. Its translation is CASSVTSGRYNEQFF.

The chain links TRBV5-6 to TRBJ2-7, with 9 bases matching TRBD1. Germline CDR1 is SGHDT and CDR2 is YYEEEE. With V trimmed by 1 base and J by 3 bases, 11 bases remained unmatched. The CDR3 contains 17 residues. CDR3 nucleotide sequence: TGTGCCAGCAGCTTGATACAGGGGGCGTTCAATTTCTACGAGCAGTACTTC. The encoded protein is CASSLIQGAFNFYEQYF.

This rearrangement joins TRBV28 to TRBJ2-7; 9 nucleotides match TRBD1. The CDR3 is made up of 17 amino acids. After removal of 3 bases from V and 0 bases from J, the junction contained 9 bases not matched to a gene. Germline CDR1 MDHEN, CDR2 SYDVKM. For the CDR3, the DNA is TGTGCCAGCAGTTTGGGCGGGGGACAGGGACCCTCCTACGAGCAGTACTTC. The encoded protein is CASSLGGGQGPSYEQYF.

V is TRBV10-3 and J is TRBJ2-7; D possibly corresponds to TRBD1 (6 bases). The germline V gene encodes CDR1 ENHRY and CDR2 SYGVKD. V lost 0 bases and J 0 bases, leaving 21 bases between the germline ends. The CDR3 is 19 residues long. The CDR3, as DNA: TGTGCCATCAGTGAGTCCCCCTTCAGCGACAGGTGGAGCTCCTACGAGCAGTACTTC. Its protein is CAISESPFSDRWSSYEQYF.